A selection of T cell receptor beta chains follows, all from one sample in a study of blood T cell repertoires in COVID-19. Clones were sequenced by immunoSEQ multiplex PCR, and TCRdb holds only the in-frame ones, with some missing. The sample includes 150,000 to 200,000 clones, roughly 88% of them seen just once. The sample consisted of peripheral blood. Receptors originate from a woman at least 80 years old with acute or convalescent COVID-19. CDR3s include the opening cysteine and the closing phenylalanine or tryptophan. The D gene is left open where the match is weak. Where a row states a size, it is once, few, many or the class of an expanded clone; other rows omit it.

size	V	J	D	CDR3	DNA
once	TRBV27	TRBJ2-1	.	CASRPLRTVGRPRVTYNEQFF	TGTGCCAGCCGACCCCTGCGGACTGTAGGCAGGCCAAGGGTCACCTACAATGAGCAGTTCTTC
.	TRBV6-5	TRBJ1-1	.	CASIRAGTLRTEAFF	TGTGCCAGTATCCGGGCAGGGACTTTGCGGACTGAAGCTTTCTTT
.	TRBV7-3	TRBJ2-1	TRBD2	CASSLGTSGSSEQFF	TGTGCCAGCAGCCTTGGGACTAGCGGGAGTTCTGAGCAGTTCTTC
.	TRBV6-4	TRBJ1-5	.	CASSERDNQPQHF	TGTGCCAGCAGTGAACGGGACAATCAGCCCCAGCATTTT
once	TRBV27	TRBJ1-5	.	CASQIARGTTSNQPQHF	TGTGCCAGCCAAATAGCCAGAGGGACAACTAGCAATCAGCCCCAGCATTTT
.	TRBV30	TRBJ1-6	.	CAWSVTRTGDSPLHF	TGTGCCTGGAGTGTTACGAGGACGGGGGATTCACCCCTCCACTTT
.	TRBV2	TRBJ2-3	TRBD2	CASRALAGADTQYF	TGTGCCAGCAGGGCACTAGCGGGAGCGGATACGCAGTATTTT
.	TRBV6-5	TRBJ2-1	.	CASTRGIGGFNEQFF	TGTGCCAGCACCAGAGGGATTGGAGGGTTCAATGAGCAGTTCTTC
.	TRBV9	TRBJ2-1	.	CASSVAGNGDEQFF	TGTGCCAGCAGCGTAGCGGGAAATGGGGATGAGCAGTTCTTC
.	TRBV5-1	TRBJ2-1	TRBD1	CASSLRPDRAHEQFF	TGCGCCAGCAGCCTGAGGCCGGACAGGGCCCATGAGCAGTTCTTC
once	TRBV7-2	TRBJ1-4	.	CASSFGRGANEKLFF	TGTGCCAGCAGCTTCGGACGGGGGGCTAATGAAAAACTGTTTTTT
.	TRBV2	TRBJ2-7	TRBD1	CASSEDRGYEQYF	TGTGCCAGCAGTGAAGACAGGGGGTACGAGCAGTACTTC
.	TRBV5-1	TRBJ1-3	.	CASSPPSVGENTIYF	TGCGCCAGCAGCCCTCCGTCGGTAGGGGAAAACACCATATATTTT
.	TRBV18	TRBJ1-5	TRBD1	CASSVGTGSNQPQHF	TGTGCCAGCTCAGTTGGGACAGGTAGCAATCAGCCCCAGCATTTT
.	TRBV5-1	TRBJ2-7	.	CASSLGLGAEQYF	TGCGCCAGCAGCTTGGGACTAGGGGCCGAGCAGTACTTC
once	TRBV29-1	TRBJ2-3	TRBD2	CSVEDSGGAGGQYF	TGCAGCGTTGAAGATTCTGGCGGCGCGGGGGGCCAGTATTTT
.	TRBV7-2	TRBJ1-1	.	CASSFGRGNTEAFF	TGTGCCAGCAGCTTCGGCAGGGGGAACACTGAAGCTTTCTTT
few	TRBV2	TRBJ1-1	.	CASSEQSTEAFF	TGTGCCAGCAGTGAACAGTCCACTGAAGCTTTCTTT
few	TRBV11-2	TRBJ2-1	TRBD2	CASSRALAGGFNEQFF	TGTGCCAGCAGCCGCGCACTAGCGGGAGGCTTCAATGAGCAGTTCTTC
.	TRBV4-2	TRBJ2-5	TRBD1	CASSHQRDRGEETQYF	TGTGCCAGCAGCCACCAACGGGACAGGGGGGAAGAGACCCAGTACTTC
few	TRBV6-5	TRBJ1-5	TRBD1	CASTPRTGINQPQHF	TGTGCCAGCACCCCCCGGACAGGGATAAATCAGCCCCAGCATTTT
.	TRBV29-1	TRBJ2-1	.	CSVTRTVSYNEQFF	TGCAGCGTCACTAGGACAGTCTCCTACAATGAGCAGTTCTTC
.	TRBV30	TRBJ1-6	.	CAWSVRLGQNSPLHF	TGTGCCTGGAGTGTACGGCTTGGACAGAATTCACCCCTCCACTTT